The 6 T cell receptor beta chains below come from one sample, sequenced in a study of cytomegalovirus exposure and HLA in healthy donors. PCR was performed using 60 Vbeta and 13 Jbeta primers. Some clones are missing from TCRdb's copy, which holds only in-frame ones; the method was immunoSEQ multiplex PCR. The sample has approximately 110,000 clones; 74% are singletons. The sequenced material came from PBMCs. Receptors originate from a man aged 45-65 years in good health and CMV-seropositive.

Here the CDR3 reads CAISDRTSNEKLFF. The CDR3 coding sequence is TGTGCCATCAGTGACAGAACATCTAATGAAAAACTGTTTTTT. The rearrangement links TRBV10-3 to TRBJ1-4; D remains ambiguous. The germline V gene has CDR1 ENHRY and CDR2 SYGVKD. This CDR3 spans 14 amino acids. V lost 3 bases, J lost 3 bases, and 8 bases lay in between.

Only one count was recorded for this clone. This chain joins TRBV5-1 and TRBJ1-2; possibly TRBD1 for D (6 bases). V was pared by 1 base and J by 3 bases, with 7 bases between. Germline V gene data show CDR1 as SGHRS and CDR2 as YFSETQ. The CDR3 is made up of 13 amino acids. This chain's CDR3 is CASSLPGDYGYTF. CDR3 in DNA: TGCGCCAGCAGCTTGCCAGGGGACTATGGCTACACCTTC.

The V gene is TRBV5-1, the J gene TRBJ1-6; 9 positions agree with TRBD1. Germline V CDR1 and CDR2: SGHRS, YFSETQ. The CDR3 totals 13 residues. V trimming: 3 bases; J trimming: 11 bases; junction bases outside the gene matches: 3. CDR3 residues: CASSWTGAAPLHF. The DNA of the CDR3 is TGCGCCAGCAGCTGGACAGGGGCGGCACCCCTCCACTTT.

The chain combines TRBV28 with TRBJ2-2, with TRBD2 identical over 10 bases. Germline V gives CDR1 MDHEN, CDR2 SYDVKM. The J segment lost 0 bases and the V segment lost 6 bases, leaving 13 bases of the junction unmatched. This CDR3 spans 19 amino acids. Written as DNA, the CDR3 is TGTGCCAGCAGCCGAAGGGGGTGGCTAGCGGGAGCGAACACCGGGGAGCTGTTTTTT. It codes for CASSRRGWLAGANTGELFF.

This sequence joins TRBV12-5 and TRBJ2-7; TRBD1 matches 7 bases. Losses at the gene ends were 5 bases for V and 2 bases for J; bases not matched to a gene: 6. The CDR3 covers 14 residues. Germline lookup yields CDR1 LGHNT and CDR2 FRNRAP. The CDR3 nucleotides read TGTGCTAGTGGTGCCGGGACAGACACCTACGAGCAGTACTTC. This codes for CASGAGTDTYEQYF.

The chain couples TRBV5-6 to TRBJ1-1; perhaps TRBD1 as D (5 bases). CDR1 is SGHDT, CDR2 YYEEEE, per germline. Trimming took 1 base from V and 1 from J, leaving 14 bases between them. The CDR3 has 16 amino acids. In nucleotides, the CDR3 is TGTGCCAGCAGCTTGCTCTGGGACTCCACGAACACTGAAGCTTTCTTT. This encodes CASSLLWDSTNTEAFF.